This T cell receptor (beta chain) derives from a study of cytomegalovirus exposure and HLA in healthy donors. General study findings and limits: That first-cohort TCR clusters tended to co-occur in the roughly 120 validation repertoires was found in a later analysis. Cytomegalovirus-associated status was assigned to roughly 160 TCR beta chains. The study found most TCR sequences rare, yet found some public TCRs in many donors.

Remarks on this clone: Its matching antigen is unknown.

Trimming cost V 4 bases and J 10 bases; bases outside gene matches: 13. CDR3 length: 15 residues. From germline, CDR1 is KGHSH and CDR2 LQKENI. Using immunoSEQ multiplex PCR, the repertoire was profiled, and TCRdb retains in-frame clones only, with some absent. Seen here are about 160,000 clones, roughly 84% observed once, and the top ten hold 9.5% to 13%. While the first cohort had around 700 subjects, the donors belonged to the separate validation cohort of more than 95 subjects. The V call is TRBV18, the J call TRBJ1-1; TRBD1 matches at 9 bases. The sample comprised PBMCs. This clonotype was obtained from a man younger than 45 in good health and CMV-seropositive. CDR3: CASSLIGDRALGAFF. The CDR3 bases are TGTGCCAGCTCACTGATCGGGGACAGGGCCTTGGGAGCTTTCTTT.